The source of this T cell receptor (beta chain) is a study of OX40 agonist ivuxolimab in advanced cancers. As for the study in general: An anti-OX40 (CD134) antibody with agonistic activity, ivuxolimab, was administered to patients. Prior checkpoint blockade (anti-PD-1, anti-PD-L1 or anti-CTLA-4) was permitted; over 30% had it.

Assay used: immunoSEQ multiplex PCR; TCRdb lists only in-frame clones, some missing. Of 75,000 to 85,000 clones listed, around nine tenths were seen once; the top ten hold roughly 0.26%. The CDR3 contains 18 residues. V was clipped by 10 bases and J by 0 bases, with 27 bases between them. This material consisted of CD4+ or CD8+ T cells sorted from blood, taken in a trial of the OX40 agonist ivuxolimab. This clonotype was obtained from an adult with an advanced solid tumor such as melanoma, head and neck, liver or kidney cancer. V gene TRBV23-1 combines with J gene TRBJ1-2; D is perhaps TRBD1 (5 bases). TRBV23-1 is treated as an ORF (open reading frame) with a function not yet certain. CDR3 loop: CAITINGGKGPTNYGYTF. CDR3 in DNA: TGCGCCATTACGATCAATGGGGGAAAAGGGCCAACTAACTATGGCTACACCTTC.